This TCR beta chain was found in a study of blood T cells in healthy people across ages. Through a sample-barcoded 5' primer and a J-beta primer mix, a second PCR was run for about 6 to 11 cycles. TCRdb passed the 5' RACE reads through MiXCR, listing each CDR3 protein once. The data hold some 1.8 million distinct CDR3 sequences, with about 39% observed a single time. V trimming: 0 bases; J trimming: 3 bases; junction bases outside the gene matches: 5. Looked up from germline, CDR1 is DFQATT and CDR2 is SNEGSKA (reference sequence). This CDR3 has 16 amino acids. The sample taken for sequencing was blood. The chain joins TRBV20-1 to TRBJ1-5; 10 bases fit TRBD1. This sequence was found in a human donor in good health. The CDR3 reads CSARDSGTGDNQPQHF. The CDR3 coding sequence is TGCAGTGCTAGAGATTCCGGGACAGGGGACAATCAGCCCCAGCATTTT.